Below, 2 T cell receptor beta chains from the same sample are listed, as sequenced in a study of cytomegalovirus exposure and HLA in healthy donors. PCR used 60 Vbeta primers and 13 Jbeta primers. Using immunoSEQ multiplex PCR, the repertoire was profiled, and TCRdb retains in-frame clones only, with some absent. The sample has approximately 150,000 clones; 65% to 90% are singletons. Sample: PBMCs. Receptor source: a man aged 50-59 years in good health and CMV-seropositive.

V usage is TRBV6-5 and J usage is TRBJ2-1, with D possibly matching TRBD2 (6 bases). CDR1 MNHEY and CDR2 SVGAGI come from the germline V gene. The CDR3 runs 15 residues. Trimming took 5 bases from V and 3 from J, leaving 14 bases between them. The CDR3 spells CASSPRGSGYNEQFF. The CDR3 region has the DNA TGTGCCAGCAGTCCTCGGGGTAGCGGCTACAATGAGCAGTTCTTC.

The chain employs TRBV9 and TRBJ2-3; TRBD2 might be the D (5 bases). Trimming stripped 6 bases from V and 6 bases from J, with 23 bases between. Germline CDR1 and CDR2: SGDLS and YYNGEE. The CDR3 consists of 16 residues. CDR3 sequence reads: CASTRSSARWRDTQYF. Here the CDR3 DNA reads TGTGCCAGCACCCGATCCTCTGCGCGGTGGAGGGATACGCAGTATTTT.